These T cell receptor beta chains were read from a single sample in a study of blood T cell repertoires in COVID-19. The protocol was immunoSEQ multiplex PCR, while the TCRdb copy is restricted to in-frame clones and leaves out a portion. The table includes 130,000 to 150,000 clones, approximately 80% detected once. Sequencing was performed on PBMCs or T cells enriched from blood (not recorded which). These receptors were taken from a woman between 35 and 50 years old who had recovered from COVID-19. The CDR3 runs from the conserved cysteine through the conserved F or W. The D gene is left open where the match is weak. Size is stated for part of the rows, as once, few or many counts, or as a class when the clone is expanded.

d_call j_call v_call clone_size cdr3_nt cdr3_aa
TRBD2 TRBJ2-7 TRBV5-6 once TGTGCCAGCAGCCCAGGGACTAGCAAGTTCTACGAGCAGTACTTC CASSPGTSKFYEQYF
TRBD1 TRBJ2-7 TRBV6-5 . TGTGCCAGCATCGGGACAGGGCGATGGTACGAGCAGTACTTC CASIGTGRWYEQYF
. TRBJ2-1 TRBV21-1 . TGTGCCAGCAGTACCTCGGGGACTAGCGGGCCCGGGTTCTTC CASSTSGTSGPGFF
TRBD2 TRBJ2-5 TRBV7-6 . TGTGCCAGCAGCTCTCCAGGACTAGCGGGGAGGACCCAGTACTTC CASSSPGLAGRTQYF
TRBD1 TRBJ1-6 TRBV6-5 few TGTGCCAGCAGTTTCGGACAGGGAGTTTATTTGGCCCTCCACTTT CASSFGQGVYLALHF
. TRBJ2-1 TRBV11-2 . TGTGCCAGCAGCTTGGAGGAGAGCTCCTACAATGAGCAGTTCTTC CASSLEESSYNEQFF
. TRBJ1-2 TRBV7-2 . TGTGCCAGCAGCTTAGGAGTTATCGGACTCTATGGCTACACCTTC CASSLGVIGLYGYTF
TRBD2 TRBJ2-2 TRBV7-3 . TGTGCCAGCAGCCCATGGACTAGCGGCCACACCGGGGAGCTGTTTTTT CASSPWTSGHTGELFF
. TRBJ2-3 TRBV6-5 . TGTGCCAGCAGTTCAACTAGCTTAGCCACAGATACGCAGTATTTT CASSSTSLATDTQYF
TRBD1 TRBJ2-2 TRBV29-1 . TGCAGCGTAGGGACAGGGGCTCTCACAACGAACACCGGGGAGCTGTTTTTT CSVGTGALTTNTGELFF
. TRBJ2-7 TRBV27 . TGTGCCAGCAGTTCTCGGGACGAGCAGTACTTC CASSSRDEQYF
. TRBJ2-7 TRBV7-9 . TGTGCCAGCAGCTTGGGCCAGCCGGCGCGCGAGCAGTACTTC CASSLGQPAREQYF
TRBD2 TRBJ2-7 TRBV5-1 . TGCGCCAGCAGCTTGGCATTAGCGGGGGGCCCCCCCAACGAGCAGTACTTC CASSLALAGGPPNEQYF
TRBD2 TRBJ2-1 TRBV10-2 . TGCGCCAGCAACCCTAGCGGGGGGGCCGAGAATGAGCAGTTCTTC CASNPSGGAENEQFF
TRBD1 TRBJ1-2 TRBV6-5 . TGTGCCAGCGCCATTAGACAGGGGGCAGGTGGCTACACCTTC CASAIRQGAGGYTF
. TRBJ1-2 TRBV12-3/TRBV12-4 . TGTGCCAGCAGTTTGGGACAAATCTATGGCTACACCTTC CASSLGQIYGYTF
. TRBJ2-7 TRBV5-6 few TGTGCCAGCAGCGATGGCCCGCCCTACGAGCAGTACTTC CASSDGPPYEQYF
TRBD1 TRBJ2-5 TRBV5-1 . TGCGCCAGCAGCTCCGGGACAGGGGATTGGGAGACCCAGTACTTC CASSSGTGDWETQYF
TRBD2 TRBJ2-7 TRBV5-5 . TGTGCCAGCAGCCAACTAGCGGGATATGGCGAGCAGTACTTC CASSQLAGYGEQYF
TRBD1 TRBJ1-4 TRBV27 once TGTGCCAGCAGTATGCGTTACAGGGGATGGCCCGAAAATGAAAAACTGTTTTTT CASSMRYRGWPENEKLFF
. TRBJ1-4 TRBV3-1/TRBV3-2 . TGTGCCAGCAGCGCCTTACCAGGAGGGCACACGGCTAATGAAAAACTGTTTTTT CASSALPGGHTANEKLFF
TRBD2 TRBJ2-5 TRBV9 . TGTGCCAGCAGCGCGGCGGGAGCGCTCAAGGAGACCCAGTACTTC CASSAAGALKETQYF
. TRBJ1-2 TRBV12-3/TRBV12-4 . TGTGCCAGCAGTCTCCAGGGGACTAATGGCTACACCTTC CASSLQGTNGYTF
. TRBJ1-2 TRBV15 . TGTGCCACCAGCAGAGGAACGTGGGGGGACTATGGCTACACCTTC CATSRGTWGDYGYTF
. TRBJ2-5 TRBV5-1 . TGCGCCAGCAGCTCCCTAGGCAGGGCAGATGGAGAGACCCAGTACTTC CASSSLGRADGETQYF
. TRBJ1-2 TRBV4-2 . TGTGCCAGCAGCCCCCAAGTGAGCCTAACCTATGGCTACACCTTC CASSPQVSLTYGYTF
. TRBJ2-3 TRBV3-1/TRBV3-2 few TGTGCCAGCAGCCAAACCTTACTAGCAGAAGAGGTCCCAGATACGCAGTATTTT CASSQTLLAEEVPDTQYF
TRBD1 TRBJ2-2 TRBV2 . TGTGCCAGCAGGGATGGGACAGCGAACACCGGGGAGCTGTTTTTT CASRDGTANTGELFF
. TRBJ2-1 TRBV9 . TGTGCCAGCAGCGGGCTATCAGGGGAGCGGCAGTTCTTC CASSGLSGERQFF
. TRBJ1-1 TRBV5-1 . TGCGCCAGCAGTAGTACAGCGAACACTGAAGCTTTCTTT CASSSTANTEAFF
. TRBJ1-1 TRBV29-1 . TGCAGCGTTGAGGGCAGATTGAACACTGAAGCTTTCTTT CSVEGRLNTEAFF
TRBD1 TRBJ1-2 TRBV6-5 . TGTGCCAGCAGTTTCGGACAGGGAATAAGCTATGGCTACACCTTC CASSFGQGISYGYTF
. TRBJ2-1 TRBV18 . TGTGCCAGCTCACCACCAATTAGCGGAAGCTCCTACAATGAGCAGTTCTTC CASSPPISGSSYNEQFF
TRBD2 TRBJ2-3 TRBV27 . TGTGCCACCCGCCCTCCTCGGGGGGAGATCACAGATACGCAGTATTTT CATRPPRGEITDTQYF
TRBD2 TRBJ2-1 TRBV7-8 . TGTGCCAGCAGCCCAGGACTAGCGGCGACCTACAATGAGCAGTTCTTC CASSPGLAATYNEQFF
. TRBJ1-2 TRBV7-8 . TGTGCCAGCAGCCCCCAGAGGGTGGACTATGGCTACACCTTC CASSPQRVDYGYTF
. TRBJ2-3 TRBV27 . TGTGCCAGCAGTTTATCTGGGGGGAGCCCGACAGATACGCAGTATTTT CASSLSGGSPTDTQYF
. TRBJ1-1 TRBV4-1 . TGCGCCAGCAGCCAAGATTTAGACAGCCCTAACACTGAAGCTTTCTTT CASSQDLDSPNTEAFF
TRBD2 TRBJ2-1 TRBV5-1 . TGCGCCAGCAGCCGGGGACTAGCGGGGGCTCCGCCCGATGAGCAGTTCTTC CASSRGLAGAPPDEQFF
TRBD1 TRBJ2-2 TRBV29-1 . TGCAGCGTTGAGGCTACCGGGACAGTCCCTTCCGGGGAGCTGTTTTTT CSVEATGTVPSGELFF
TRBD1 TRBJ1-1 TRBV19 . TGTGCCAGTAGTACATACAGACAGGGCGGCACTGAAGCTTTCTTT CASSTYRQGGTEAFF
TRBD2 TRBJ2-7 TRBV30 . TGTGCCTGGAGTGTACTAGGAAGCGGGGGAACCTACGAGCAGTACTTC CAWSVLGSGGTYEQYF
. TRBJ2-1 TRBV19 . TGTGCCAGTAGTATCGGGCCCAGGGGCTACAATGAGCAGTTCTTC CASSIGPRGYNEQFF
. TRBJ2-2 TRBV3-1/TRBV3-2 few TGTGCCAGCAGCCGAAAGGGAGACACCGGGGAGCTGTTTTTT CASSRKGDTGELFF
TRBD2 TRBJ2-2 TRBV6-4 . TGTGCCAGCAGTGAACTAGCGGGACGCGCCGGGGAGCTGTTTTTT CASSELAGRAGELFF
. TRBJ1-1 TRBV7-3 . TGTGCCAGCAGCCCTGATATCGGCACTGAAGCTTTCTTT CASSPDIGTEAFF
. TRBJ2-2 TRBV6-5 . TGTGCCAGCAGGCTCATAGAGGGGGAGCTGTTTTTT CASRLIEGELFF
TRBD2 TRBJ2-3 TRBV5-6 . TGTGCCAGCAGCTGGGTGGCGGGAGGGAACACAGATACGCAGTATTTT CASSWVAGGNTDTQYF
TRBD1 TRBJ1-5 TRBV15 . TGTGCCACCAGTCCGGACAGGGGAAGCAATCAGCCCCAGCATTTT CATSPDRGSNQPQHF
TRBD2 TRBJ2-3 TRBV5-4 . TGTGCCAGCAGCTTGAAGCGGGAGAGGAGCACAGATACGCAGTATTTT CASSLKRERSTDTQYF
. TRBJ1-6 TRBV6-1 . TGTGCCAGCAGTGAGGTAGCAGGGCGTAATTCACCCCTCCACTTT CASSEVAGRNSPLHF
TRBD1 TRBJ1-1 TRBV18 . TGTGCCAGCTCACCCTCTTCAGGGACAGGAAGGGACACTGAAGCTTTCTTT CASSPSSGTGRDTEAFF
. TRBJ2-1 TRBV11-2 . TGTGCCAGCAGCTTATATTCTAGCAGCTACAATGAGCAGTTCTTC CASSLYSSSYNEQFF
TRBD1 TRBJ2-1 TRBV5-1 few TGCGCCAGCAGCCTAGGAACAGGGGTTGACAATGAGCAGTTCTTC CASSLGTGVDNEQFF
TRBD2 TRBJ2-5 TRBV19 . TGTGCCAGTAGTAAACCGGGACTAGCGGCAGAAGAGACCCAGTACTTC CASSKPGLAAEETQYF
TRBD2 TRBJ2-3 TRBV3-1/TRBV3-2 . TGTGCCAGCAGCCCTTGGGGACTAGCGGCAGATACGCAGTATTTT CASSPWGLAADTQYF